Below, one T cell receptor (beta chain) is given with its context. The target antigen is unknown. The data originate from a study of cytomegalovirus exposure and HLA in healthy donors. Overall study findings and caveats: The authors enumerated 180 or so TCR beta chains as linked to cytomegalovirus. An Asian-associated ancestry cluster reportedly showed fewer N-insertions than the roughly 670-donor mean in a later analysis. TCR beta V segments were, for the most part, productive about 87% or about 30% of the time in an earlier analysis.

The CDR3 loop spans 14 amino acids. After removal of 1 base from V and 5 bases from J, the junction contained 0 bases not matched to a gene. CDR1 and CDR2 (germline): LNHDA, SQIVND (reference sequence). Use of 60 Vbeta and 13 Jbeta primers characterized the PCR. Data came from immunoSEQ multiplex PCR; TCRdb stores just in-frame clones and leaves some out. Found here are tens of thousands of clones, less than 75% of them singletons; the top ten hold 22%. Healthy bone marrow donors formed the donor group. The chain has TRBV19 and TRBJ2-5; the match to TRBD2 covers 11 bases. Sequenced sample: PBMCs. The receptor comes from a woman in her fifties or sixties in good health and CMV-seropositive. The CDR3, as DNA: TGTGCCAGTAGTATAGTAGCGGGGGGGGAGACCCAGTACTTC. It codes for CASSIVAGGETQYF.